The 28 T cell receptor beta chains given below trace back to one sample, sequenced in a study of T cells after yellow fever vaccination. Using its own MiXCR run on the 5' RACE reads, TCRdb lists one record per CDR3 protein. The sample consists of just over 300,000 distinct CDR3 sequences, around 4% of them appearing once. The sequenced sample was PBMCs, obtained on the day of the yellow fever booster vaccination. These receptors were obtained from a young man who received the YFV17D yellow fever vaccine.

There are a few counts of this clonotype. The chain uses TRBV3-1 and TRBJ2-3, with D hard to call. This CDR3 spans 13 amino acids. The V gene's germline CDR1 is LGHDT and CDR2 YNNKEL (reference sequence). V was trimmed by 0 bases and J by 7 bases, leaving 8 bases between them. CDR3: CASSQEIVHTQYF. The DNA of the CDR3 is TGTGCCAGCAGCCAAGAAATCGTACATACGCAGTATTTT.

This clonotype was recorded a few times. V and J are TRBV7-2 and TRBJ2-5; perhaps TRBD2 as D (5 bases). CDR1 is SGHTA and CDR2 is FQGNSA in the germline V gene. Trimming stripped 5 bases from V and 4 bases from J, with 14 bases between. The CDR3 is 14 residues long. In DNA form, the CDR3 reads TGTGCCAGCAGCGGGATGGACGGAGGAGAGACCCAGTACTTC. It encodes CASSGMDGGETQYF.

At least ten counts were recorded for this clonotype. The chain couples TRBV4-1 to TRBJ2-2; D may be TRBD2 (6 bases). Germline CDR1 reads MGHRA; CDR2 reads YSYEKL. Trimming cost V 2 bases and J 6 bases, with 10 bases left between them. This CDR3 contains 14 residues. The CDR3 DNA reads TGCGCCAGCAGCCAACGTAGACTAGCCGGGGAGCTGTTTTTT. It yields the protein CASSQRRLAGELFF.

This clonotype was seen only a few times. The gene calls are TRBV5-1 and TRBJ2-7; a possible D gene is TRBD1 (6 bases). The V end lost 4 bases, the J end lost 1 base, and 18 bases lay between the germline ends. CDR1 is SGHRS and CDR2 is YFSETQ in the germline V gene. CDR3 length equals 16 residues. CDR3 protein: CASSPGPGQSSYEQYF. The CDR3 coding sequence is TGCGCCAGCAGCCCCGGCCCGGGACAATCGTCCTACGAGCAGTACTTC.

This clonotype has at least ten counts. This rearrangement joins TRBV20-1 to TRBJ1-2, with D unresolved. V was clipped by 6 bases and J by 3 bases, with 14 bases between them. Germline CDR1 DFQATT, CDR2 SNEGSKA (reference sequence). The CDR3 covers 13 residues. CDR3 loop: CSAPSTGDYGYTF. In DNA form, the CDR3 reads TGCAGTGCCCCGAGTACCGGCGACTATGGCTACACCTTC.

This clonotype was picked up a small number of times. The chain links TRBV12-3 or TRBV12-4 to TRBJ2-1; D not certain. This CDR3 is 10 amino acids long. Between the trimmed V and J ends, which lost 6 bases and 12 bases, there was a span of 9 bases. This chain's CDR3 is CASSGMGQFF. The DNA for the CDR3 is TGTGCCAGCAGCGGTATGGGGCAGTTCTTC.

In its sample, this clonotype was seen a few times. The chain is built from TRBV9 and TRBJ1-1; D may be TRBD1 (6 bases). Germline V gene lookup returns CDR1 SGDLS and CDR2 YYNGEE. Trimming removed 0 bases from V and 7 bases from J, with 16 bases in between. CDR3 length: 15 residues. The CDR3 nucleotides read TGTGCCAGCAGCGTAGTCCCAGGGGTTGGGATTGAAGCTTTCTTT. It yields the protein CASSVVPGVGIEAFF.

A few counts support this clonotype. V gene TRBV4-1 combines with J gene TRBJ1-5; D call uncertain. V lost 3 bases and J 5 bases, leaving 17 bases between the germline ends. Germline CDR1 reads MGHRA; CDR2 reads YSYEKL. CDR3 size: 16 residues. The CDR3 sequence is CASSQGPSRGDQPQHF. DNA of the CDR3: TGCGCCAGCAGCCAGGGTCCCAGCAGAGGAGATCAGCCCCAGCATTTT.

This clonotype was counted at least ten times. The chain links TRBV5-1 to TRBJ1-1, with D uncertain. The V gene lost 0 bases and the J gene lost 0 bases, with 6 bases spanning the gap. Germline V lookup: CDR1 SGHRS, CDR2 YFSETQ. The CDR3 loop spans 14 amino acids. The CDR3 nucleotides are TGCGCCAGCAGCTTGGTGGAGCTGAACACTGAAGCTTTCTTT. Its protein is CASSLVELNTEAFF.

This clonotype was detected many times. J is TRBJ1-5 and V is TRBV7-2; D remains unclear. V was clipped by 1 base and J by 4 bases, with 8 bases between them. The CDR3 extends over 14 amino acids. Per the germline V gene, CDR1 is SGHTA and CDR2 is FQGNSA. The CDR3 nucleotides read TGTGCCAGCAGCTTAGGATTTGGAAATCAGCCCCAGCATTTT. Translated, it gives CASSLGFGNQPQHF. Full variable domain (outside the CDR3, taken from reference TRBV7-2 and TRBJ1-5): GAGVSQSPSNKVTEKGKDVELRCDPISGHTALYWYRQSLGQGLEFLIYFQGNSAPDKSGLPSDRFSAERTGGSVSTLTIQRTQQEDSAVYLCASSLGFGNQPQHFGDGTRLSIL.

In this sample, this clonotype turned up many times. The gene calls are TRBV29-1 and TRBJ2-3, with 7 bases aligning to TRBD2. The CDR3 has 15 residues. Germline V lookup: CDR1 SQVTM, CDR2 ANQGSEA. V trimming: 7 bases; J trimming: 1 base; junction bases outside the gene matches: 11. This CDR3 reads CSASQASGGTDTQYF. Here the CDR3 DNA reads TGCAGCGCGTCTCAAGCTAGCGGAGGCACAGATACGCAGTATTTT.

This clonotype showed up just a few times. This rearrangement joins TRBV7-9 to TRBJ2-5, with D tentatively TRBD2 (5 bases). CDR1 is SEHNR and CDR2 is FQNEAQ in the germline V gene (reference sequence). Trimming left V 5 bases short and J 5 bases short, with 15 bases between. This CDR3 spans 14 amino acids. This CDR3 reads CASSELGPRETQYF. The CDR3 DNA is TGTGCCAGCAGCGAACTAGGGCCTCGGGAGACCCAGTACTTC.

The chain couples TRBV9 to TRBJ1-5; no definite D call. Per the germline V gene, CDR1 is SGDLS and CDR2 is YYNGEE. The CDR3 length is 13 residues. Trimming cost V 0 bases and J 7 bases, with 8 bases left between them. CDR3 in amino acids: CASSVGWQQPQHF. CDR3 nucleotide sequence: TGTGCCAGCAGCGTAGGGTGGCAACAGCCCCAGCATTTT.

The gene calls are TRBV5-6 and TRBJ1-2; no firm D call. This CDR3 has 13 residues. Looked up from germline, CDR1 is SGHDT and CDR2 is YYEEEE. Trimming took 4 bases from V and 0 from J, leaving 7 bases between them. This CDR3 is CASSPGSNYGYTF. The DNA of the CDR3 is TGTGCCAGCAGCCCAGGATCTAACTATGGCTACACCTTC.

This clonotype was seen a few times. The chain is built from TRBV6-5 and TRBJ1-5; D gene uncertain. Trimming cost V 2 bases and J 1 base, with 3 bases left between them. Germline V gene sequence: CDR1 MNHEY, CDR2 SVGAGI. This CDR3 comprises 13 residues. The CDR3 spells CASSYTSNQPQHF. The CDR3 DNA reads as TGTGCCAGCAGTTACACGAGCAATCAGCCCCAGCATTTT.

The gene calls are TRBV29-1 and TRBJ2-5; the D is unclear. CDR3 length: 13 residues. Between the trimmed V and J ends, which lost 6 bases and 1 base, there was a span of 12 bases. Per the germline V gene, CDR1 is SQVTM and CDR2 is ANQGSEA. The CDR3, as DNA: TGCAGCGTAGGGCCAGCCACCCAAGAGACCCAGTACTTC. Protein product: CSVGPATQETQYF.

At least ten counts were recorded for this clonotype. V usage is TRBV20-1 and J usage is TRBJ2-7; 9 nucleotides line up with TRBD1. The CDR3 has 14 residues. The V and J ends lost 2 bases and 0 bases, in that order; junction bases with no gene match: 2. Germline CDR1 reads DFQATT; CDR2 reads SNEGSKA (reference sequence). The CDR3 nucleotides are TGCAGTGCTAGATTACAGGGGGCCTCCTACGAGCAGTACTTC. Translated, it gives CSARLQGASYEQYF.

The genes are TRBV5-4 and TRBJ2-3; possible D gene TRBD1, 6 bases. The V end was cut by 4 bases, the J end by 1 base, with 13 bases between. Per the germline V gene, CDR1 is SGHNT and CDR2 is YYREEE (reference sequence). This CDR3 spans 15 amino acids. DNA for the CDR3: TGTGCCAGCAGCGAACAGGGTGCTGGCACAGATACGCAGTATTTT. Translating it yields CASSEQGAGTDTQYF.

This clonotype came up a few times. The chain couples TRBV28 to TRBJ2-7, with D uncertain. The CDR3 loop spans 14 amino acids. Germline-derived CDR1 and CDR2 are MDHEN and SYDVKM. V lost 5 bases and J lost 2, with 13 bases in between. The CDR3 spells CASSTPYRTYEQYV. Written as DNA, the CDR3 is TGTGCCAGCAGTACACCGTACCGGACCTACGAGCAGTACGTC.

A few counts support this clonotype. CDR3 amino acids: CASSLGTGGGDEKLFF. The CDR3 bases are TGTGCCAGCAGCCTCGGGACAGGGGGCGGTGATGAAAAACTGTTTTTT. V usage is TRBV5-5 and J usage is TRBJ1-4; 12 positions agree with TRBD1. The length of the CDR3 is 16 residues. Germline V gene lookup returns CDR1 SGHKS and CDR2 YYEKEE (reference sequence). With 4 bases clipped from V and 6 bases from J, the junction kept 7 bases outside the gene matches.

This clonotype was observed a handful of times. The chain employs TRBV19 and TRBJ1-1; D is unresolved. V dropped 3 bases and J dropped 0 bases, with 14 bases sitting between them. From germline, CDR1 is LNHDA and CDR2 SQIVND (reference sequence). This CDR3 has 16 amino acids. CDR3 protein: CASSISLPGMNTEAFF. The CDR3 nucleotides are TGTGCCAGTAGTATCTCTCTCCCGGGGATGAACACTGAAGCTTTCTTT.

There are many counts of this clonotype. This rearrangement joins TRBV5-1 to TRBJ2-6; D remains unclear. Trimming left V 4 bases short and J 4 bases short, with 9 bases between. This CDR3 spans 14 amino acids. In germline, CDR1 is SGHRS, CDR2 YFSETQ. The CDR3 DNA sequence: TGCGCCAGCAGCCCGGACCCAGGGGCCAACGTCCTGACTTTC. It yields the protein CASSPDPGANVLTF. Looking up the rest from reference TRBV5-1 and TRBJ2-6 gives the full variable domain: KAGVTQTPRYLIKTRGQQVTLSCSPISGHRSVSWYQQTPGQGLQFLFEYFSETQRNKGNFPGRFSGRQFSNSRSEMNVSTLELGDSALYLCASSPDPGANVLTFGAGSRLTVL.

This chain uses TRBV5-4 with TRBJ2-3, with 14 bases matching TRBD2. V gave up 5 bases and J gave up 3 bases; unmatched junction bases: 11. The CDR3 covers 18 residues. Germline assignment: CDR1 SGHNT and CDR2 YYREEE (reference sequence). CDR3 residues: CASRPPTSGGAGTDTQYF. CDR3 nucleotides: TGTGCCAGCAGGCCACCGACTAGCGGGGGGGCCGGGACAGATACGCAGTATTTT.

This chain connects TRBV4-3 to TRBJ1-1; no reliable D call. V shed 1 base and J shed 3 bases, with 9 bases lying between them. The CDR3 totals 14 residues. In germline, CDR1 is LGHNA, CDR2 YSLEER. The CDR3 DNA reads TGCGCCAGCAGCCAAGCCAAGGCCGACACTGAAGCTTTCTTT. It yields the protein CASSQAKADTEAFF.

This clonotype appeared a few times. The V and J genes are TRBV7-9 and TRBJ1-1; 9 bases agree with TRBD1. V lost 2 bases and J lost 4; bases outside the gene matches: 2. This CDR3 region has 14 residues. The germline V gene encodes CDR1 SEHNR and CDR2 FQNEAQ (reference sequence). CDR3: CASSLRDRVTEAFF. In nucleotides, the CDR3 is TGTGCCAGCAGCTTAAGGGACAGGGTCACTGAAGCTTTCTTT. The complete variable domain, with remaining parts taken from reference TRBV7-9 and TRBJ1-1, reads DTGVSQNPRHKITKRGQNVTFRCDPISEHNRLYWYRQTLGQGPEFLTYFQNEAQLEKSRLLSDRFSAERPKGSFSTLEIQRTEQGDSAMYLCASSLRDRVTEAFFGQGTRLTVV.

This clonotype was counted between two and nine times. This chain connects TRBV12-3 or TRBV12-4 to TRBJ1-2; D possibly corresponds to TRBD1 (5 bases). This CDR3 has 14 amino acids. Trimming left V 5 bases short and J 3 bases short, with 13 bases between. The CDR3 is CASSVGTVDYGYTF. The CDR3 coding sequence is TGTGCCAGCAGTGTGGGGACGGTCGACTATGGCTACACCTTC.

This clonotype was observed at least ten times. The V call is TRBV20-1, the J call TRBJ2-7; D is ambiguous. V lost 6 bases to trimming and J lost 2 bases, with 14 bases between them. The CDR3 spans 13 residues. Germline values: CDR1 DFQATT, CDR2 SNEGSKA (reference sequence). The CDR3 sequence: CSATDGKTYEQYF. The CDR3 DNA reads as TGCAGTGCCACTGACGGAAAAACCTACGAGCAGTACTTC.

This clonotype came up many times. J is TRBJ1-4 and V is TRBV4-1, with D possibly matching TRBD1 (5 bases). The V gene's germline CDR1 is MGHRA and CDR2 YSYEKL. V gave up 2 bases and J gave up 6 bases, with 10 bases separating them. CDR3 length: 14 amino acids. The CDR3 reads CASSQQGRDEKLFF. The DNA for the CDR3 is TGCGCCAGCAGCCAACAGGGAAGGGATGAAAAACTGTTTTTT.